Below are 32 T cell receptor beta chains sequenced from a single sample in a study of cytomegalovirus exposure and HLA in healthy donors. The data were produced by immunoSEQ multiplex PCR, yet TCRdb's version contains in-frame clones alone and is incomplete. Of about 54,000 clones in the sample, approximately 89% are singletons; the top ten hold 8.4%. The sequencing input was PBMCs. These receptors were taken from a woman between 18 and 29 years old in good health and CMV-seropositive.

The table lists this clone with a few counts. The V and J genes are TRBV4-1 and TRBJ1-5; 7 nucleotides align to TRBD1. The CDR3 has 17 amino acids. The ends lost 0 bases at V and 6 bases at J; junction bases unmatched: 11. The germline V gene has CDR1 MGHRA and CDR2 YSYEKL. CDR3 sequence: CASSQDGQVGAGQPQHF. The CDR3 nucleotides are TGCGCCAGCAGCCAAGACGGACAGGTGGGGGCGGGTCAGCCCCAGCATTTT.

The table lists this clone with a count of one. The chain combines TRBV4-3 with TRBJ1-6; 10 bases line up with TRBD1. V shed 4 bases, J shed 9 bases, and the junction held 6 bases outside the gene matches. The V gene's germline CDR1 is LGHNA and CDR2 YSLEER. CDR3 length: 15 residues. CDR3 loop: CASSRDGTGVSPLHF. As DNA, the CDR3 is TGCGCCAGCAGCCGAGACGGGACAGGGGTTTCACCCCTCCACTTT.

This clone was seen only once. The chain carries TRBV2 and TRBJ2-3, with D perhaps matching TRBD2 (6 bases). Looked up from germline, CDR1 is SNHLY and CDR2 is FYNNEI. The length of the CDR3 is 15 residues. V was clipped by 0 bases and J by 3 bases, with 10 bases between them. CDR3 sequence: CASSEAGGATDTQYF. DNA for the CDR3: TGTGCCAGCAGTGAAGCGGGGGGAGCAACAGATACGCAGTATTTT.

V is TRBV28 and J is TRBJ1-2; tentative D call: TRBD1 (5 bases). The germline gives CDR1 MDHEN, CDR2 SYDVKM. V gave up 6 bases and J gave up 3 bases, with 8 bases separating them. The CDR3 extends over 12 amino acids. CDR3 nucleotide sequence: TGTGCCAGCAGCAAGGGGTACTATGGCTACACCTTC. This encodes CASSKGYYGYTF.

The genes are TRBV19 and TRBJ2-7; 8 bases line up with TRBD1. The V gene end was trimmed by 5 bases and the J gene end by 6 bases; junction bases not matched to a gene: 6. The CDR3 is 13 residues long. Per the germline V gene, CDR1 is LNHDA and CDR2 is SQIVND (reference sequence). The DNA for the CDR3 is TGTGCCAGTAGTTCCTGGACAGGGATCGAGCAGTACTTC. Its translation is CASSSWTGIEQYF.

The chain employs TRBV6-5 and TRBJ1-1, with D possibly being TRBD1 (6 bases). The ends were cut back, 2 bases at V and 4 bases at J, with 11 bases in the middle. Germline CDR1 is MNHEY and CDR2 is SVGAGI. This CDR3 has 14 amino acids. The CDR3 here is CASSYRAGATEAFF. In DNA, the CDR3 is TGTGCCAGCAGTTACCGGGCAGGGGCCACTGAAGCTTTCTTT.

The V and J genes are TRBV4-1 and TRBJ1-4, with 9 bases that match TRBD1. J gave up 7 bases and V 1 base, and 13 bases lay outside the gene matches. The CDR3 spans 18 residues. In germline, CDR1 is MGHRA, CDR2 YSYEKL. CDR3 bases: TGCGCCAGCAGCCAAGGGCCCGGGACAGGGACGAAGGGTGAAAAACTGTTTTTT. Residues: CASSQGPGTGTKGEKLFF.

The rearrangement uses TRBV19 and TRBJ2-1, with TRBD1 matching over 11 bases. Germline V gene data show CDR1 as LNHDA and CDR2 as SQIVND (reference sequence). The CDR3 extends over 16 amino acids. The ends lost 1 base at V and 7 bases at J; junction bases unmatched: 6. The CDR3 protein is CASSIVWDRGRNEQFF. The CDR3 DNA sequence: TGTGCCAGTAGTATAGTCTGGGACAGGGGGAGGAATGAGCAGTTCTTC.

The V and J genes are TRBV7-9 and TRBJ1-2, with 10 bases fitting TRBD1. Germline CDR1 and CDR2: SEHNR and FQNEAQ (reference sequence). The CDR3 totals 14 residues. V shed 8 bases, J shed 5 bases, and the junction held 8 bases outside the gene matches. The CDR3 is CASGRQGARYGYTF. The CDR3 DNA reads TGTGCCAGCGGCCGACAGGGGGCGCGGTATGGCTACACCTTC. Drawing the rest from reference TRBV7-9 and TRBJ1-2, the complete variable domain is DTGVSQNPRHKITKRGQNVTFRCDPISEHNRLYWYRQTLGQGPEFLTYFQNEAQLEKSRLLSDRFSAERPKGSFSTLEIQRTEQGDSAMYLCASGRQGARYGYTFGSGTRLTVV.

The V call is TRBV19, the J call TRBJ2-1; D possibly corresponds to TRBD1 (6 bases). The CDR3 runs to 16 residues. Germline V gene lookup returns CDR1 LNHDA and CDR2 SQIVND (reference sequence). The CDR3 region has the DNA TGTGCGGGGGCCCAGGGACACTCAAAGGGACACAATGAGCAGTTCTTC. It encodes CAGAQGHSKGHNEQFF.

Comment on this clone: Other nucleotide sequences in the sample specify the same CDR3. V is TRBV18 and J is TRBJ2-2, with D possibly TRBD2 on 6 matching bases. Per germline, CDR1 KGHSH and CDR2 LQKENI. V was pared by 3 bases and J by 3 bases, with 11 bases between. The CDR3 loop spans 15 amino acids. CDR3 sequence (DNA): TGTGCCAGCTCACCCCGGGAGAAGGACACCGGGGAGCTGTTTTTT. Protein: CASSPREKDTGELFF.

This chain joins TRBV5-6 and TRBJ1-4; D is perhaps TRBD1 (6 bases). CDR3 size: 15 residues. Trimming left V 1 base short and J 10 bases short, with 17 bases between. Germline V gene lookup returns CDR1 SGHDT and CDR2 YYEEEE. CDR3 protein: CASSLIGGAGGKLFF. CDR3 coding DNA: TGTGCCAGCAGCTTGATTGGGGGCGCGGGTGGAAAACTGTTTTTT.

This rearrangement joins TRBV5-1 to TRBJ2-3; 12 bases map to TRBD1. This CDR3 comprises 17 residues. In germline, CDR1 is SGHRS, CDR2 YFSETQ. J lost 4 bases, V lost 5 bases, and 11 bases had no gene match. CDR3 amino acids: CASSADPGTGGADTQYF. The CDR3 bases are TGCGCCAGCAGTGCCGACCCCGGGACAGGGGGCGCAGATACGCAGTATTTT.

The chain employs TRBV4-1 and TRBJ2-7, with TRBD1 matching over 9 bases. CDR1 and CDR2 from the germline V gene are MGHRA and YSYEKL. With V trimmed by 4 bases and J by 5 bases, 9 bases remained unmatched. This CDR3 is built from 15 residues. The CDR3 sequence: CASSLAGTGINEQYF. The CDR3 nucleotides read TGCGCCAGCAGCCTAGCCGGGACAGGGATTAACGAGCAGTACTTC.

CDR3 DNA sequence: TGTGCCAGCAGCTCCAAACTCAGGGCAGTCACCGGGGAGCTGTTTTTT. Translated, it gives CASSSKLRAVTGELFF. The chain uses TRBV5-6 and TRBJ2-2, with a tentative D call TRBD1 (5 bases). Between the trimmed V and J ends, which lost 3 bases and 4 bases, there was a span of 16 bases. Germline lookup yields CDR1 SGHDT and CDR2 YYEEEE. This CDR3 is built from 16 residues.

This clone was picked up one time. The rearrangement joins TRBV29-1 to TRBJ2-7; 9 bases are a match to TRBD1. Per germline, CDR1 SQVTM and CDR2 ANQGSEA. V shed 7 bases, J shed 3 bases, and the junction held 13 bases outside the gene matches. This CDR3 has 15 amino acids. CDR3 bases: TGCAGCGGGGGGACAGGGTGGTTCCGAGTCTACGAGCAGTACTTC. Protein: CSGGTGWFRVYEQYF.

The rearrangement uses TRBV27 and TRBJ2-1; 13 bases align to TRBD2. Germline V gene data show CDR1 as MNHEY and CDR2 as SMNVEV (reference sequence). CDR3 size: 18 residues. Losses at the gene ends were 4 bases for V and 0 bases for J; bases not matched to a gene: 6. This CDR3 reads CASSYTSGGVRSYNEQFF. CDR3 nucleotide sequence: TGTGCCAGCAGTTATACTAGCGGGGGGGTTCGCTCCTACAATGAGCAGTTCTTC.

V and J are TRBV5-4 and TRBJ2-1, with TRBD1 matching over 10 bases. Germline CDR1 SGHNT, CDR2 YYREEE (reference sequence). The CDR3 is 15 residues long. V trimming: 1 base; J trimming: 5 bases; junction bases outside the gene matches: 3. CDR3 nucleotides: TGTGCCAGCAGCTTGCTGGGACAGGGGAACAATGAGCAGTTCTTC. It specifies CASSLLGQGNNEQFF.

This clone has just one count. The chain uses TRBV19 and TRBJ2-7; D unresolved. The germline V and J ends were trimmed by 5 bases and 3 bases, with 11 bases remaining between them. In germline, CDR1 is LNHDA, CDR2 SQIVND (reference sequence). This CDR3 contains 13 residues. CDR3 sequence reads: CASSGQLIYEQYF. The CDR3 DNA is TGTGCCAGTAGTGGGCAGTTGATCTACGAGCAGTACTTC.

The rearrangement links TRBV7-9 to TRBJ2-2; 11 bases are shared with TRBD2. This CDR3 region has 18 residues. Trimming at V came to 0 bases and at J to 1 base, leaving 4 bases not matched to a gene. Germline CDR1 reads SEHNR; CDR2 reads FQNEAQ (reference sequence). CDR3 protein: CASSLAGGLAVNTGELFF. CDR3 nucleotides: TGTGCCAGCAGCTTAGCCGGGGGACTAGCGGTGAACACCGGGGAGCTGTTTTTT.

This chain joins TRBV15 and TRBJ2-6, with D possibly being TRBD2 (5 bases). The ends were cut back, 5 bases at V and 1 base at J, with 18 bases in the middle. The CDR3 has 18 amino acids. From germline, CDR1 is LNHNV and CDR2 YYDKDF (reference sequence). The CDR3 loop is CATSRRGRFGSGANVLTF. CDR3 nucleotides: TGTGCCACCAGCCGTCGGGGTAGGTTTGGTTCTGGGGCCAACGTCCTGACTTTC.

The chain joins TRBV13 to TRBJ2-7, with TRBD1 as a possible D gene (7 bases). V was shortened by 0 bases and J by 3 bases, with 15 bases between the two germline ends. The germline V gene has CDR1 PRHDT and CDR2 FYEKMQ (reference sequence). This CDR3 is 16 amino acids long. The CDR3 sequence is CASSLGRGRDNYEQYF. The CDR3 DNA is TGTGCCAGCAGCTTAGGTAGGGGGCGGGATAACTACGAGCAGTACTTC.

The genes are TRBV10-1 and TRBJ1-2; 7 positions match TRBD1. Germline V gene data show CDR1 as WNHNN and CDR2 as SYGVQD (reference sequence). J was trimmed by 6 bases and V by 5 bases; bases with no gene match: 6. This CDR3 has 13 residues. CDR3: CASSPTGNDGYTF. As DNA, the CDR3 is TGCGCCAGCAGTCCGACAGGGAACGATGGCTACACCTTC.

The table lists this clone with a count of one. The chain is built from TRBV7-9 and TRBJ2-7; D is unresolved. This CDR3 comprises 15 residues. Trimming left V 1 base short and J 1 base short, with 11 bases between. The germline V gene has CDR1 SEHNR and CDR2 FQNEAQ (reference sequence). The CDR3 loop reads CASSLGSVTSYEQYF. CDR3 coding DNA: TGTGCCAGCAGCTTAGGAAGTGTGACTTCCTACGAGCAGTACTTC.

This clone was seen just once. This rearrangement joins TRBV15 to TRBJ2-1; D may be TRBD1 (5 bases). Germline loops: CDR1 LNHNV, CDR2 YYDKDF (reference sequence). The CDR3 spans 16 residues. The germline V and J ends were trimmed by 4 bases and 1 base, with 14 bases remaining between them. The CDR3 protein is CATSNPQGKSYNEQFF. The CDR3 region has the DNA TGTGCCACCAGCAACCCCCAGGGTAAGTCCTACAATGAGCAGTTCTTC.

The CDR3 region has the DNA TGCGCCAGCAGCCAAGTGAACAGCGAGCAGTACTTC. Protein sequence: CASSQVNSEQYF. V is TRBV4-1 and J is TRBJ2-7, with no clear D. Germline-derived CDR1 and CDR2 are MGHRA and YSYEKL. This CDR3 spans 12 amino acids. Trimming stripped 1 base from V and 6 bases from J, with 7 bases between.

The chain uses TRBV29-1 and TRBJ2-1; D call uncertain. Deletions cut 8 bases from V and 6 bases from J, with 17 bases between. This CDR3 contains 13 residues. CDR1 is SQVTM, CDR2 ANQGSEA, per germline. The CDR3 nucleotides read TGCAGCCCCCTCGGCGGCGTGACCAATGAGCAGTTCTTC. This gives the protein CSPLGGVTNEQFF.

The chain has TRBV5-6 and TRBJ1-6; 8 positions agree with TRBD1. V was pared by 3 bases and J by 10 bases, with 9 bases of the junction left unmatched. The CDR3 totals 15 residues. Germline V gene data show CDR1 as SGHDT and CDR2 as YYEEEE. The CDR3 coding sequence is TGTGCCAGCAGCTCCAGGGGGCAGGTTGGGTCACCCCTCCACTTT. This translates into CASSSRGQVGSPLHF.

This clone appeared a single time. The V and J genes are TRBV11-3 and TRBJ2-1; D ambiguous. V lost 1 base, J lost 0 bases, and 7 bases lay in between. Germline CDR1 reads SGHNT; CDR2 reads YENEEA. CDR3 size: 15 residues. The CDR3 DNA reads TGTGCCAGCAGCTTAGGGCAGAACTCCTACAATGAGCAGTTCTTC. Protein: CASSLGQNSYNEQFF.

The chain employs TRBV2 and TRBJ1-2, with a possible D match to TRBD1 (5 bases). The CDR3 is 12 amino acids. The V gene lost 3 bases and the J gene lost 7 bases, with 9 bases spanning the gap. Germline V lookup: CDR1 SNHLY, CDR2 FYNNEI. CDR3 bases: TGTGCCAGCAGTGAGACAGCCTCTGGCTACACCTTC. Translating gives CASSETASGYTF.

This clone was seen only once. The CDR3 DNA follows: TGTGCCAGCAGCTCGGCGGGGGGGGTTTACCCCTACGAGCAGTACTTC. Translated, it gives CASSSAGGVYPYEQYF. V gene TRBV7-2 combines with J gene TRBJ2-7; TRBD2 matches 9 bases. V was clipped by 4 bases and J by 2 bases; unmatched bases: 9. From germline, CDR1 is SGHTA and CDR2 FQGNSA. CDR3 length equals 16 residues.

The V gene is TRBV7-3, the J gene TRBJ2-2, with unresolved D. The CDR3 is 13 amino acids. Germline values: CDR1 SGHTA, CDR2 FQGTGA. Trimming shortened V by 0 bases and J by 6 bases, and 5 bases separated the two germline ends. CDR3 bases: TGTGCCAGCAGCTTAACGGCGGCCGGGGAGCTGTTTTTT. Translation: CASSLTAAGELFF.